This T cell receptor beta chain was sequenced for a study of cytomegalovirus exposure and HLA in healthy donors. The study's findings and limits: Altogether, 164 TCR beta chains were recorded as cytomegalovirus-associated. High specificity and sensitivity for cytomegalovirus status were reported for the classifier.

This clone was recorded a few times. No antigen is known for it. The protocol was immunoSEQ multiplex PCR, while the TCRdb copy is restricted to in-frame clones and leaves out a portion. The sample holds 150,000 to 200,000 clones, approximately 87% seen once. V lost 4 bases and J lost 4; bases outside the gene matches: 5. The CDR3 is 14 residues long. Germline loops: CDR1 SGHRS, CDR2 YFSETQ. The TCR sequence derives from a woman aged 25 to 45 in good health and CMV-seronegative. The chain links TRBV5-1 to TRBJ1-2; 9 positions agree with TRBD1. The specimen was PBMCs. CDR3 sequence: CASSPRDRVYGYTF. The CDR3 region has the DNA TGCGCCAGCAGCCCGCGGGACAGGGTCTATGGCTACACCTTC.